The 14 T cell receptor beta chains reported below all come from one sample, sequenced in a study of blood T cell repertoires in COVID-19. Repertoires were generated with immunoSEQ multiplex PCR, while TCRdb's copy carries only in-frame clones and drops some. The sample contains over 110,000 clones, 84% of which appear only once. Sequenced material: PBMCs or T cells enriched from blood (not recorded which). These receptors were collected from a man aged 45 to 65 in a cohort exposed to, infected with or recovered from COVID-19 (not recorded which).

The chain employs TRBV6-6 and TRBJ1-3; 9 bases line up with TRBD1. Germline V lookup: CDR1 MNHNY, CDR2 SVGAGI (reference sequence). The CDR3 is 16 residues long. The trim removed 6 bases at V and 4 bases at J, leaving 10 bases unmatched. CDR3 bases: TGTGCCAGCAGCCGATCCGGGACAGGGTACGGAAACACCATATATTTT. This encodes CASSRSGTGYGNTIYF.

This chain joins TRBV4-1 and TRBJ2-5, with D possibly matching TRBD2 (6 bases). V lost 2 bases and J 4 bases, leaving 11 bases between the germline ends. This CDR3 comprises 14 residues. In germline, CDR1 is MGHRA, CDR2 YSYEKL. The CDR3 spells CASSQNPGLETQYF. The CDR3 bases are TGCGCCAGCAGCCAAAACCCGGGACTAGAGACCCAGTACTTC.

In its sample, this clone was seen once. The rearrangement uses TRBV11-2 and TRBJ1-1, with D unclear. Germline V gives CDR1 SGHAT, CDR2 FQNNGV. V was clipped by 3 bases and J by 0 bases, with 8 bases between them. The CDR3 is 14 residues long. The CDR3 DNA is TGTGCCAGCAGCTTCCCAGGAATGAACACTGAAGCTTTCTTT. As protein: CASSFPGMNTEAFF. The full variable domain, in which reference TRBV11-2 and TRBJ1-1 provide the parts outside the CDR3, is EAGVAQSPRYKIIEKRQSVAFWCNPISGHATLYWYQQILGQGPKLLIQFQNNGVVDDSQLPKDRFSAERLKGVDSTLKIQPAKLEDSAVYLCASSFPGMNTEAFFGQGTRLTVV.

The CDR3: CASSLLAVSSYEQYF. The CDR3 DNA reads TGTGCCAGCAGCTTACTAGCGGTGAGCTCCTACGAGCAGTACTTC. The V and J genes are TRBV5-5 and TRBJ2-7; 8 positions agree with TRBD2. Per germline, CDR1 SGHKS and CDR2 YYEKEE (reference sequence). The CDR3 runs to 15 residues. V lost 2 bases, J lost 0 bases, and 4 bases stayed unmatched.

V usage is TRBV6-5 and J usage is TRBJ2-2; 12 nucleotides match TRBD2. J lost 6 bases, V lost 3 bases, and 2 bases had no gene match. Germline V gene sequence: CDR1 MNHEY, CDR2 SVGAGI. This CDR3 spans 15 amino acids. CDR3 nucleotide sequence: TGTGCCAGCAGTTATCTAGCGGGAGGGTCCGGGGAGCTGTTTTTT. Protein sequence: CASSYLAGGSGELFF.

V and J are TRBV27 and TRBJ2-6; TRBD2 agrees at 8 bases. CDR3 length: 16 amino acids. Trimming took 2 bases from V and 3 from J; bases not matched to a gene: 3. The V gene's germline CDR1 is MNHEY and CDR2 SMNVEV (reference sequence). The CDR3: CASSLAGGLGANVLTF. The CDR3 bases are TGTGCCAGCAGTTTAGCGGGAGGTCTTGGGGCCAACGTCCTGACTTTC.

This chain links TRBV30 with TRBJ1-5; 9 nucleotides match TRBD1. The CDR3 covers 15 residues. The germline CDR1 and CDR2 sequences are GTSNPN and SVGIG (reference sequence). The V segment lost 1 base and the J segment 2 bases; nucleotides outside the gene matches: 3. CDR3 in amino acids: CAWSEGDRGNQPQHF. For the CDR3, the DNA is TGTGCCTGGAGTGAAGGGGACAGGGGCAATCAGCCCCAGCATTTT.

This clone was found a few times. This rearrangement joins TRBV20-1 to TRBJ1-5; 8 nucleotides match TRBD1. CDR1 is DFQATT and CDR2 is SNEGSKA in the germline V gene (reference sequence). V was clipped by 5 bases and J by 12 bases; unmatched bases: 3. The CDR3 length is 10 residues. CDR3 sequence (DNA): TGCAGTGCTCTACAGGGGGTCCAGCATTTT. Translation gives CSALQGVQHF.

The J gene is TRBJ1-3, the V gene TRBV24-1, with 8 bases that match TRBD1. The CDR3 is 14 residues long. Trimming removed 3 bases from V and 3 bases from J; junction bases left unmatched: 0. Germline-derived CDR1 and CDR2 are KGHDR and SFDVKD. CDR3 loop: CATSDGQGGNTIYF. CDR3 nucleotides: TGTGCCACCAGTGATGGACAGGGTGGAAACACCATATATTTT.

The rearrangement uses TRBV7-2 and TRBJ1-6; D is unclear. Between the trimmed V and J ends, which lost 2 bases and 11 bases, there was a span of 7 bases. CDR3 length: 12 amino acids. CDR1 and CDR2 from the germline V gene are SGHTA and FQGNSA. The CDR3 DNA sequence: TGTGCCAGCAGCTTACCCGGTACACCCCTCCACTTT. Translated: CASSLPGTPLHF.

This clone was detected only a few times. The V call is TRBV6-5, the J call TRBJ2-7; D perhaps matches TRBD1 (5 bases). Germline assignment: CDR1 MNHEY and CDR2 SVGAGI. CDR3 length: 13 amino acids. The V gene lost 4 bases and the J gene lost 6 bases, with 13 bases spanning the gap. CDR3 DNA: TGTGCCAGCAGTTTCCCGGACATGTCCGAGCAGTACTTC. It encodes CASSFPDMSEQYF.

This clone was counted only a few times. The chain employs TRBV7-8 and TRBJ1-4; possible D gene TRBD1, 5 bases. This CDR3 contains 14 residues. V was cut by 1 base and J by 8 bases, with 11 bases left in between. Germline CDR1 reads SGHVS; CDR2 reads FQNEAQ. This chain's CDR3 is CASSLGGGGEKLFF. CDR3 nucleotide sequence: TGTGCCAGCAGCTTAGGGGGCGGGGGAGAAAAACTGTTTTTT.

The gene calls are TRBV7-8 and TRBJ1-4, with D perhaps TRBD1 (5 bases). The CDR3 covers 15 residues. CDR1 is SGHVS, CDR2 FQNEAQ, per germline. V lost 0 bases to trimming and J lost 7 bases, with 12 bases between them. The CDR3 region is CASSLAQGVFEKLFF. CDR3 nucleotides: TGTGCCAGCAGCTTAGCTCAAGGGGTGTTTGAAAAACTGTTTTTT.

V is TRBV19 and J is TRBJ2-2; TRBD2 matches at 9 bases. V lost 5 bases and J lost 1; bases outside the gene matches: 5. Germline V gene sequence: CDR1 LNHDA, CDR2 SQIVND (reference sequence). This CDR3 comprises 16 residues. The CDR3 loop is CASSRSSGVNTGELFF. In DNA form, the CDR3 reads TGTGCCAGTAGTCGCTCTAGCGGGGTGAACACCGGGGAGCTGTTTTTT. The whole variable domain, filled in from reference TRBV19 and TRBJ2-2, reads DGGITQSPKYLFRKEGQNVTLSCEQNLNHDAMYWYRQDPGQGLRLIYYSQIVNDFQKGDIAEGYSVSREKKESFPLTVTSAQKNPTAFYLCASSRSSGVNTGELFFGEGSRLTVL.